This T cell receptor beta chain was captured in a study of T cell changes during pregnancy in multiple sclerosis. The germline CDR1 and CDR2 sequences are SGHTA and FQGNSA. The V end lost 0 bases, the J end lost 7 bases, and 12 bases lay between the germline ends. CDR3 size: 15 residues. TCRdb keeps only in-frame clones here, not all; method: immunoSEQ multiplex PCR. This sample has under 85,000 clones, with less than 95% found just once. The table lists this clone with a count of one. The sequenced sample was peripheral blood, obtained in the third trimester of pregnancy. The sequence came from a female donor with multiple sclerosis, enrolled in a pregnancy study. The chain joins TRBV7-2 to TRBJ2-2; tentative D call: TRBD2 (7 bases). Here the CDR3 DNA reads TGTGCCAGCAGCTTAGCGGGGGGGCGGGACGGGGAGCTGTTTTTT. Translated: CASSLAGGRDGELFF.